The 30 T cell receptor beta chains below were found in one sample sequenced in a study of STAT5B mutations in CD4+ large granular lymphocyte leukemia. Sequencing was performed with immunoSEQ multiplex PCR; in TCRdb, only in-frame clones are kept and a portion is missing. The sample contains about 30,000 clones, around three quarters of which appear only once. The material sequenced was CD4+ T cells from blood buffy coats. The receptors were sampled from a human donor in good health.

The chain couples TRBV7-9 to TRBJ1-2; D is perhaps TRBD1 (5 bases). Germline V lookup: CDR1 SEHNR, CDR2 FQNEAQ (reference sequence). Trimming removed 1 base at V and 3 bases at J, with 15 bases between. The CDR3 is 16 residues long. CDR3 loop: CASSLGTTTQDYGYTF. Here the CDR3 DNA reads TGTGCCAGCAGCTTAGGGACAACCACCCAGGACTATGGCTACACCTTC.

The CDR3 region has the DNA TGTGCCAGCAGCCCGTCGACAGGGGGCTCGGAGACCCAGTACTTC. Residues: CASSPSTGGSETQYF. V and J are TRBV7-2 and TRBJ2-5; the match to TRBD1 covers 10 bases. V lost 5 bases to trimming and J lost 5 bases; unmatched junction nucleotides: 8. CDR1 is SGHTA and CDR2 is FQGNSA in the germline V gene. This CDR3 region has 15 residues.

The chain is built from TRBV7-9 and TRBJ1-1, with D possibly TRBD1 on 6 matching bases. CDR1 and CDR2 from the germline V gene are SEHNR and FQNEAQ (reference sequence). V gave up 3 bases and J gave up 6 bases, with 11 bases separating them. The CDR3 runs 13 residues. CDR3 nucleotides: TGTGCCAGCAGCTTTGCAGGGGTCGCTGAAGCTTTCTTT. Amino acids: CASSFAGVAEAFF.

This rearrangement joins TRBV7-8 to TRBJ1-1; TRBD1 matches at 7 bases. The germline gives CDR1 SGHVS, CDR2 FQNEAQ. CDR3 size: 17 residues. Trimming cost V 0 bases and J 0 bases; bases outside gene matches: 7. The CDR3 reads CASSLAGGQRVNTEAFF. The CDR3 DNA reads TGTGCCAGCAGCTTAGCGGGGGGACAGAGAGTGAACACTGAAGCTTTCTTT.

The J gene is TRBJ2-2, the V gene TRBV5-1, with 8 bases matching TRBD2. The germline gives CDR1 SGHRS, CDR2 YFSETQ. Trimming at V came to 2 bases and at J to 0 bases, leaving 3 bases not matched to a gene. The CDR3 extends over 16 amino acids. The CDR3 here is CASSLTSGTNTGELFF. For the CDR3, the DNA is TGCGCCAGCAGCTTAACTAGCGGCACGAACACCGGGGAGCTGTTTTTT. Looking up the rest from reference TRBV5-1 and TRBJ2-2 gives the full variable domain: KAGVTQTPRYLIKTRGQQVTLSCSPISGHRSVSWYQQTPGQGLQFLFEYFSETQRNKGNFPGRFSGRQFSNSRSEMNVSTLELGDSALYLCASSLTSGTNTGELFFGEGSRLTVL.

The genes are TRBV10-3 and TRBJ2-3; D gene ambiguous. The CDR3 length is 11 residues. Germline loops: CDR1 ENHRY, CDR2 SYGVKD. Trimming cost V 5 bases and J 6 bases, with 6 bases left between them. The CDR3 DNA reads TGTGCCATCAGTTCTGGCGATACGCAGTATTTT. Residues: CAISSGDTQYF.

The CDR3: CAWSSLGTSAQETQYF. The CDR3 DNA follows: TGTGCCTGGAGTTCCCTTGGGACTAGCGCCCAAGAGACCCAGTACTTC. V and J are TRBV30 and TRBJ2-5; 10 nucleotides match TRBD2. Germline loops: CDR1 GTSNPN, CDR2 SVGIG (reference sequence). Germline trimming cut 2 bases from V and 1 base from J; bases unmatched to any gene: 7. The CDR3 contains 16 residues.

This chain links TRBV7-2 with TRBJ1-1; weak D call: TRBD1 (6 bases). CDR1 and CDR2 from the germline V gene are SGHTA and FQGNSA. Trimming removed 5 bases at V and 0 bases at J, with 16 bases between. CDR3 length: 16 residues. CDR3 nucleotide sequence: TGTGCCAGCAGCATCCTACAGGGAGGGGTGAACACTGAAGCTTTCTTT. Its protein product is CASSILQGGVNTEAFF.

The CDR3 DNA sequence: TGTGCCAGCAGCCGCGGGTCTGGGGCGTCGACTAATGAAAAACTGTTTTTT. Translated: CASSRGSGASTNEKLFF. This chain uses TRBV7-9 with TRBJ1-4, with D perhaps TRBD1 (5 bases). Trimming cost V 5 bases and J 2 bases, with 18 bases left between them. Germline values: CDR1 SEHNR, CDR2 FQNEAQ (reference sequence). The CDR3 is 17 residues long.

The chain employs TRBV30 and TRBJ1-2; D may be TRBD1 (5 bases). Per germline, CDR1 GTSNPN and CDR2 SVGIG (reference sequence). This CDR3 region has 13 residues. Trimming took off 3 bases at V and 4 bases at J, with 12 bases between the two ends. The CDR3 DNA follows: TGTGCCTGGAGAGGGGCTTCACCCTATGGCTACACCTTC. Translation: CAWRGASPYGYTF.

The chain is built from TRBV6-1 and TRBJ2-3; possibly TRBD1 for D (6 bases). Trimming left V 6 bases short and J 4 bases short, with 17 bases between. CDR1 MNHNS and CDR2 SASEGT come from the germline V gene. The CDR3 sequence is 15 residues long. CDR3 nucleotide sequence: TGTGCCAGCAGCTCCCTAGGTTCAGGGGCAGATACGCAGTATTTT. Its protein product is CASSSLGSGADTQYF.

V and J are TRBV19 and TRBJ2-7; 11 nucleotides line up with TRBD1. The germline gives CDR1 LNHDA, CDR2 SQIVND (reference sequence). V lost 7 bases, J lost 3 bases, and 17 bases stayed unmatched. The CDR3 covers 18 residues. As DNA, the CDR3 is TGTGCCAGTACTCCTACGGGACAGGGGGGAACGTTTTTCTACGAGCAGTACTTC. Its protein is CASTPTGQGGTFFYEQYF.

V is TRBV19 and J is TRBJ1-2; TRBD1 is a possible D gene (6 bases). The germline V gene has CDR1 LNHDA and CDR2 SQIVND (reference sequence). Trimming stripped 3 bases from V and 4 bases from J, with 12 bases between. The CDR3 totals 14 residues. CDR3 DNA: TGTGCCAGTAGTATCCTCGGACAGTTCTATGGCTACACCTTC. Its translation is CASSILGQFYGYTF.

CDR3 region: CSVEPQDSPDTQYF. CDR3 nucleotides: TGCAGCGTTGAACCCCAAGATAGTCCCGATACGCAGTATTTT. The V gene is TRBV29-1, the J gene TRBJ2-3, with D unresolved. This CDR3 comprises 14 residues. V gave up 2 bases and J gave up 6 bases, with 15 bases separating them. In germline, CDR1 is SQVTM, CDR2 ANQGSEA.

This clone was counted a few times. The chain has TRBV7-9 and TRBJ2-1; D possibly corresponds to TRBD2 (5 bases). V dropped 1 base and J dropped 6 bases, with 13 bases sitting between them. The CDR3 runs 15 residues. Germline CDR1 reads SEHNR; CDR2 reads FQNEAQ (reference sequence). The CDR3 reads CASSLDPSRSNEQFF. The DNA of the CDR3 is TGTGCCAGCAGCTTAGACCCTAGCAGGAGCAATGAGCAGTTCTTC.

V is TRBV6-6 and J is TRBJ2-3, with 9 bases identical to TRBD2. With V trimmed by 7 bases and J by 5 bases, 13 bases remained unmatched. The V gene's germline CDR1 is MNHNY and CDR2 SVGAGI (reference sequence). There are 16 residues in the CDR3. The CDR3 region is CASNWGLAEREDTQYF. In nucleotides, the CDR3 is TGTGCCAGCAATTGGGGACTAGCTGAGAGGGAAGATACGCAGTATTTT.

The chain has TRBV5-1 and TRBJ2-2; no clear D. CDR1 and CDR2 (germline): SGHRS, YFSETQ. This CDR3 has 15 amino acids. Trimming took 0 bases from V and 0 from J, leaving 6 bases between them. CDR3 loop: CASSLDPTNTGELFF. In nucleotides, the CDR3 is TGCGCCAGCAGCTTGGACCCAACGAACACCGGGGAGCTGTTTTTT. The whole variable domain, remainder taken from reference TRBV5-1 and TRBJ2-2, is KAGVTQTPRYLIKTRGQQVTLSCSPISGHRSVSWYQQTPGQGLQFLFEYFSETQRNKGNFPGRFSGRQFSNSRSEMNVSTLELGDSALYLCASSLDPTNTGELFFGEGSRLTVL.

This chain uses TRBV7-2 with TRBJ2-5, with 13 positions matching TRBD2. The V and J ends lost 1 base and 4 bases, in that order; junction bases with no gene match: 3. The CDR3 consists of 16 residues. The V gene's germline CDR1 is SGHTA and CDR2 FQGNSA. The chain's CDR3 is CASSLGGLAGIETQYF. As DNA, the CDR3 is TGTGCCAGCAGCTTAGGGGGACTAGCGGGAATAGAGACCCAGTACTTC.

This chain joins TRBV7-2 and TRBJ2-2; unclear D gene. The CDR3 runs to 15 residues. V lost 1 base to trimming and J lost 1 base, with 7 bases between them. Germline V gene lookup returns CDR1 SGHTA and CDR2 FQGNSA. The CDR3 protein is CASSLVVGNTGELFF. CDR3 nucleotide sequence: TGTGCCAGCAGCTTAGTTGTGGGGAACACCGGGGAGCTGTTTTTT.

The genes are TRBV5-4 and TRBJ2-7; D is unresolved. CDR1 and CDR2 (germline): SGHNT, YYREEE (reference sequence). The germline V and J ends were trimmed by 0 bases and 0 bases, with 7 bases remaining between them. The CDR3 runs to 14 residues. CDR3 region: CASSLGDNSYEQYF. DNA for the CDR3: TGTGCCAGCAGCTTGGGTGACAACTCCTACGAGCAGTACTTC.

The chain has TRBV7-5 and TRBJ2-7; TRBD2, the table's D call, lacks a check against the DNA. TRBV7-5 is flagged as a pseudogene. This CDR3 region has 15 residues. This CDR3 is CVRSPGRETPYEQYF. As DNA, the CDR3 is TGTGTCAGAAGCCCAGGCCGGGAAACCCCCTACGAGCAGTACTTC.

CDR3 sequence (DNA): TGTGCCAGTAGTATAAGACCAGCGGGACTGAACAATGAGCAGTTCTTC. It codes for CASSIRPAGLNNEQFF. The J gene is TRBJ2-1, the V gene TRBV19, with 7 nucleotides matching TRBD2. The CDR3 is 16 residues long. From germline, CDR1 is LNHDA and CDR2 SQIVND (reference sequence). With 2 bases clipped from V and 5 bases from J, the junction kept 9 bases outside the gene matches.

This clone was seen a few times. The chain is built from TRBV5-1 and TRBJ1-1; D is possibly TRBD1 (6 bases). There are 13 residues in the CDR3. In germline, CDR1 is SGHRS, CDR2 YFSETQ. Trimming cost V 4 bases and J 4 bases, with 11 bases left between them. Here the CDR3 reads CASSPDSSTEAFF. CDR3 sequence (DNA): TGCGCCAGCAGCCCGGACAGTAGCACTGAAGCTTTCTTT.

This chain joins TRBV11-3 and TRBJ1-5; D remains unclear. The V end lost 0 bases, the J end lost 5 bases, and 17 bases lay between the germline ends. The CDR3 is 17 residues long. Germline values: CDR1 SGHNT, CDR2 YENEEA. Here the CDR3 DNA reads TGTGCCAGCAGCTTAGACCGGGGATGGGCCGAGGATCAGCCCCAGCATTTT. Its protein product is CASSLDRGWAEDQPQHF.

A few counts support this clone. This rearrangement joins TRBV6-6 to TRBJ1-1, with 7 bases that match TRBD1. The CDR3 is 14 amino acids. The germline CDR1 and CDR2 sequences are MNHNY and SVGAGI (reference sequence). Germline trimming cut 4 bases from V and 4 bases from J; bases unmatched to any gene: 6. CDR3 sequence reads: CASSLQGKGTEAFF. DNA of the CDR3: TGTGCCAGCAGTTTACAGGGGAAGGGCACTGAAGCTTTCTTT.

The chain uses TRBV19 and TRBJ2-2, with 8 bases aligning to TRBD1. CDR3 length equals 15 residues. Trimming cost V 6 bases and J 1 base; bases outside gene matches: 4. Germline CDR1 LNHDA, CDR2 SQIVND (reference sequence). The CDR3 nucleotides are TGTGCCAGTAGCCAGACAGGGGTGAACACCGGGGAGCTGTTTTTT. Residues: CASSQTGVNTGELFF. The full variable domain, with the rest looked up from reference TRBV19 and TRBJ2-2, is DGGITQSPKYLFRKEGQNVTLSCEQNLNHDAMYWYRQDPGQGLRLIYYSQIVNDFQKGDIAEGYSVSREKKESFPLTVTSAQKNPTAFYLCASSQTGVNTGELFFGEGSRLTVL.

This clone was counted between two and nine times. The chain carries TRBV29-1 and TRBJ1-2; D is unresolved. The CDR3 loop spans 10 amino acids. V lost 6 bases and J lost 13, with 15 bases in between. Per the germline V gene, CDR1 is SQVTM and CDR2 is ANQGSEA. In nucleotides, the CDR3 is TGCAGCGTCGGCAGAGAGAAGGGCACCTTC. Translated, it gives CSVGREKGTF.

The V gene is TRBV5-4, the J gene TRBJ2-3; TRBD2 matches at 12 bases. CDR1 is SGHNT and CDR2 is YYREEE in the germline V gene (reference sequence). V shed 4 bases, J shed 0 bases, and the junction held 3 bases outside the gene matches. This CDR3 spans 16 amino acids. The CDR3 DNA follows: TGTGCCAGCAGCCCGGGACTAGCGGGTAGCACAGATACGCAGTATTTT. Translated, it gives CASSPGLAGSTDTQYF.

V usage is TRBV5-1 and J usage is TRBJ1-3; TRBD1 matches at 9 bases. The CDR3 length is 18 residues. Trimming at V came to 5 bases and at J to 0 bases, leaving 12 bases not matched to a gene. Germline V CDR1 and CDR2: SGHRS, YFSETQ. In DNA, the CDR3 is TGCGCCAGCAGGGGAGTAGGGACAGGGCTACACTCTGGAAACACCATATATTTT. Translation gives CASRGVGTGLHSGNTIYF.

The CDR3 nucleotides are TGCGCCAGCAGCCTACCTAGCGGGGGGCACAATGAGCAGTTCTTC. This encodes CASSLPSGGHNEQFF. This chain connects TRBV5-1 to TRBJ2-1, with 11 bases lining up with TRBD2. This CDR3 contains 15 residues. Trimming took 4 bases from V and 5 from J; bases not matched to a gene: 5. CDR1 and CDR2 (germline): SGHRS, YFSETQ.